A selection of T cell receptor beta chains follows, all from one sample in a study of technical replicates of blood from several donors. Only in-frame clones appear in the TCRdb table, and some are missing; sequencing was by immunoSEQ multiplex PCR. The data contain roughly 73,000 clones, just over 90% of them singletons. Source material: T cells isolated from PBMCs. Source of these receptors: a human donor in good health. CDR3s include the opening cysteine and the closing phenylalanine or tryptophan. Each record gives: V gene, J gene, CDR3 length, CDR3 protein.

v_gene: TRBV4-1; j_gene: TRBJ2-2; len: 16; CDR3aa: CASSQLLRNSNGELFF
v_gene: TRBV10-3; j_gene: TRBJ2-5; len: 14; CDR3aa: CAISVRGGGETQYF
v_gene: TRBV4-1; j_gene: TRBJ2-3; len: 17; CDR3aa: CASSQDGGHPSRDTQYF
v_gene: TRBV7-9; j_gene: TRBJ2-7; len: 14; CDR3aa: CASSSRDYSYEQYF
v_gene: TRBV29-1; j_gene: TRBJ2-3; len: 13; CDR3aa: CSVEARRRDTQYF
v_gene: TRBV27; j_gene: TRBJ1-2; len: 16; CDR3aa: CASSFRQGAGLYGYTF
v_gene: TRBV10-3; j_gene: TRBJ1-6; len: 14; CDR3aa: CAISGDSKQSPLHF
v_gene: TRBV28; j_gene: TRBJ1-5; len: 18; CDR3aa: CASSLQGTAQYSNQPQHF
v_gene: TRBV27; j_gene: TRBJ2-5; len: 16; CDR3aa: CASSPWTGGEQETQYF
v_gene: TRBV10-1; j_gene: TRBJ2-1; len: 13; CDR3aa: CASSESGRNEQFF
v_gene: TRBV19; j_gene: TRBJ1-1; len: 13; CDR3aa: CASSVQGDTEAFF
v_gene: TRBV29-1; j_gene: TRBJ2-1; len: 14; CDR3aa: CSVVTSGRAYEQFF
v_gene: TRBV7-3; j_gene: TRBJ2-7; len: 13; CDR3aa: CASSQNRGYEQYF
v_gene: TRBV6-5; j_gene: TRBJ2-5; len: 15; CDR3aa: CASSYSTGEAETQYF
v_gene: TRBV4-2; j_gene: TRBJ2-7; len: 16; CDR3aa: CASSQDFGGGAYEQYF
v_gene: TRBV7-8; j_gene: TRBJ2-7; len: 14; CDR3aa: CASSLASGSYEQYF
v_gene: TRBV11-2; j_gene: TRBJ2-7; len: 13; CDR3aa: CASSSGGFYEQYF
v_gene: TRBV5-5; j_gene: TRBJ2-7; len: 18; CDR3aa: CASSLKRAGGPNSYEQYF
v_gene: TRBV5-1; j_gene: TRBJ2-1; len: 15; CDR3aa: CASRPEGVRYNEQFF
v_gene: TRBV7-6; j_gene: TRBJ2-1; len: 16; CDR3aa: CASSPWTSGTYNEQFF
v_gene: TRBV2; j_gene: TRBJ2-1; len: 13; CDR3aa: CASKTSGSNEQFF
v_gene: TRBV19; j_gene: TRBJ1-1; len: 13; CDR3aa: CASSFAGDTEAFF
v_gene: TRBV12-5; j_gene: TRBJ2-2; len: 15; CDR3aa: CASAHEGADTGELFF
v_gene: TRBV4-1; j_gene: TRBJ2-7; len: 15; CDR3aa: CASSQATGFPNEQYF
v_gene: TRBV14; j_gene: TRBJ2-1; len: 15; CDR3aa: CASSQISGRADEQFF
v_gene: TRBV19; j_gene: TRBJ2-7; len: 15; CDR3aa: CASRRDRSASYEQYF
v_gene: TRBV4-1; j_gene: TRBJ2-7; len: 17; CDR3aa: CASSQDPRGRASVEQYF
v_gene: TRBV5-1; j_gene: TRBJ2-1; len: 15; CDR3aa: CASSIGQGLNNEQFF
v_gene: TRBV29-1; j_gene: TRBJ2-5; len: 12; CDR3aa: CSVGGGRETQYF
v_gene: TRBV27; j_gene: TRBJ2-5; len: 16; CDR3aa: CASSSAPTGGGETQYF
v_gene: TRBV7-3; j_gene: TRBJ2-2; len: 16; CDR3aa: CASSPSGGAVTGELFF
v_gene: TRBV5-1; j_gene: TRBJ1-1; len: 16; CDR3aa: CASSLRPGAMNTEAFF
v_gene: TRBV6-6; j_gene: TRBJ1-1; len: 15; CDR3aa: CASSYPSAGRTEAFF
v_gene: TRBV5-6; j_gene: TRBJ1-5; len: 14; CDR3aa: CASSVTGGNQPQHF
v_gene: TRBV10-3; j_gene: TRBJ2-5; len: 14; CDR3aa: CAISVRQGQETQYF
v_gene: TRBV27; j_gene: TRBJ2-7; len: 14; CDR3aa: CASSPSGSVYEQYF
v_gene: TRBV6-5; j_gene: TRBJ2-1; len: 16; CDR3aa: CASSYLLGGGSNEQFF
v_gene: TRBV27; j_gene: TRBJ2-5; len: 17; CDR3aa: CASSPWTSGGPDETQYF
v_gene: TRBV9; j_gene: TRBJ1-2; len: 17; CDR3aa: CASSTHVAGTGNYGYTF
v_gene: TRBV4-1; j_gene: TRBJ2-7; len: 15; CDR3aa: CASSQAFGGSYEQYF
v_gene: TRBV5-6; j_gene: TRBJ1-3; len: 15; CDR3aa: CASSLHGSTPLSEDF
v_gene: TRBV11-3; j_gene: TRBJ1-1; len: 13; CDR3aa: CASSFTGGGEAFF
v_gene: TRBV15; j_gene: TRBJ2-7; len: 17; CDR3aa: CATSRSTVAGDAYEQYF
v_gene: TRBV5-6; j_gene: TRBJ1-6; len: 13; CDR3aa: CASSRDRNSPLHF
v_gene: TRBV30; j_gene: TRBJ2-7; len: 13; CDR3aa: CAWSVQGGYEQYF
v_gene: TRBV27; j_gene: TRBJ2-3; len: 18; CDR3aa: CASSLAVNRDFDTDTQYF
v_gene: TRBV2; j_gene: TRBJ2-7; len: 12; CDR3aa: CASREGGYEQYF
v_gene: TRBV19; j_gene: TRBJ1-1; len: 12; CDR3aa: CASIRTGGEAFF
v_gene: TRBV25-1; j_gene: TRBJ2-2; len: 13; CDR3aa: CASSEFVRGELFF
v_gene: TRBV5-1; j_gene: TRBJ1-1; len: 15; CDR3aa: CASTFRTEGSTEAFF
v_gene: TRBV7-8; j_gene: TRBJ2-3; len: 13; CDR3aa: CASSFSPTDTQYF
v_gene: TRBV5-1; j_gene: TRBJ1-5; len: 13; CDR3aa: CASSLDGDQPQHF
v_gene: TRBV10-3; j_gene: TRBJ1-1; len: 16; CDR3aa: CAISESQGLWATEAFF
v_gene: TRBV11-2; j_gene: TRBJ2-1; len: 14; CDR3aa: CASSGQGLYNEQFF
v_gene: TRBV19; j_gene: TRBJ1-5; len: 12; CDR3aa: CASSIRNQPQHF